This T cell receptor beta chain came from a study of T cells in Graves' hyperthyroidism and ophthalmopathy. RNA transcripts served as the template for amplifying TCR beta CDR3 regions. RT-PCR in the first round (using the HTBI primer set) targeted the TCR CDR3. Each CDR3 protein gets one entry after TCRdb re-called the multiplex PCR reads with MiXCR. The sample includes 750,000 to 900,000 distinct CDR3 sequences, 38% of them seen just once. General study findings and limits: Blood also carried most thyroid clonotypes expanded above 0.001.

An absence of ophthalmopathy progression within 18 months meant stable Graves' hyperthyroidism. The V gene's germline CDR1 is SGHRS and CDR2 YFSETQ. The CDR3 is 15 amino acids. About this clonotype: Its antigen is not identified. One end of the junction varies from germline; a read error may be responsible.

The sequencing sample was made of blood. J is TRBJ2-7 and V is TRBV5-1; D possibly corresponds to TRBD1 (6 bases). The receptor was derived from a young man with Graves' hyperthyroidism. CDR3 sequence (DNA): TGCGCCAGCAGCGTAGAGGGGGACCCGTCCTACGAGCGGTACTTC. The encoded protein is CASSVEGDPSYERYF.